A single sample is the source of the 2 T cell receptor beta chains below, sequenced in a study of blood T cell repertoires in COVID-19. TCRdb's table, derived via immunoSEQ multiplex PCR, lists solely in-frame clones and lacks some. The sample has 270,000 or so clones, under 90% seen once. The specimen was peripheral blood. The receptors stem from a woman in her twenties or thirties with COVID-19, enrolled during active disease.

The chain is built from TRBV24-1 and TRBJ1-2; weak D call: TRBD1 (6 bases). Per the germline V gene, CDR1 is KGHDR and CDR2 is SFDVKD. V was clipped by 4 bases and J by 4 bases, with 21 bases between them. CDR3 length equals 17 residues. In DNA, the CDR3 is TGTGCCACCAGTGACCCCCACTCGAGCACAGGGACCTATGGCTACACCTTC. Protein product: CATSDPHSSTGTYGYTF.

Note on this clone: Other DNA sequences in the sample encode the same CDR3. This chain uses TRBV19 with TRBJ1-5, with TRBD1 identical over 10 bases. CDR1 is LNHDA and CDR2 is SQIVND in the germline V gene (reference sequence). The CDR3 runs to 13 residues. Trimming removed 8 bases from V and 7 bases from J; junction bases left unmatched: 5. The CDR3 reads CASSTGGYQPQHF. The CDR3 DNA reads TGTGCCAGTTCGACAGGGGGCTACCAGCCCCAGCATTTT.